Here is one T cell receptor (beta chain) with its context. These data come from a study of blood T cell repertoires in COVID-19. Authors' analysis steps: Amplification from reference gene primers served as the basis for estimated nucleated cell counts. TCRdb's table, derived via immunoSEQ multiplex PCR, lists solely in-frame clones and lacks some. That table gives V, J and clone size, and the DNA gave D and trimming. This sample has roughly 140,000 clones, with roughly 88% found just once. The V gene's germline CDR1 is SQVTM and CDR2 ANQGSEA. V was pared by 5 bases and J by 3 bases, with 1 base of the junction left unmatched. The CDR3 is made up of 14 amino acids.

The specimen was peripheral blood. The chain links TRBV29-1 to TRBJ2-1, with 13 bases that match TRBD2. The receptor was isolated from a woman between 50 and 59 years old in a cohort sampled during active or convalescent COVID-19. The chain's CDR3 is CSVRLAGGYNEQFF. The CDR3 DNA follows: TGCAGCGTTCGACTAGCGGGGGGCTACAATGAGCAGTTCTTC.